The 7 T cell receptor beta chains below come from one sample, sequenced in a study of T cell responses to AZD1222 COVID-19 vaccine. The protocol was immunoSEQ multiplex PCR, while the TCRdb copy is restricted to in-frame clones and leaves out a portion. The sample lists around 52,000 clones; around 87% were seen once. The sample was peripheral blood, taken on day 0 of AZD1222 vaccination. Receptors originate from an adult in good health.

The chain uses TRBV28 and TRBJ1-2; 7 bases agree with TRBD1. Germline CDR1 MDHEN, CDR2 SYDVKM. V shed 3 bases and J 3 bases; nucleotides not matched to a gene: 7. The CDR3 has 15 residues. The CDR3: CASSFPVGQYYGYTF. As DNA, the CDR3 is TGTGCCAGCAGTTTCCCCGTGGGACAGTACTATGGCTACACCTTC.

This clone was counted once. V gene TRBV5-8 combines with J gene TRBJ1-5, with 7 bases identical to TRBD1. The CDR3 spans 15 residues. With V trimmed by 4 bases and J by 6 bases, 10 bases remained unmatched. Per the germline V gene, CDR1 is SGHTS and CDR2 is YDEGEE. CDR3 amino acids: CASSPGQHLSQPQHF. The CDR3 region has the DNA TGTGCCAGCAGCCCGGGACAGCACCTATCTCAGCCCCAGCATTTT.

The genes are TRBV29-1 and TRBJ2-7, with 8 bases fitting TRBD1. The germline CDR1 and CDR2 sequences are SQVTM and ANQGSEA. Germline trimming cut 4 bases from V and 0 bases from J; bases unmatched to any gene: 5. The CDR3 sequence is 14 residues long. The CDR3 DNA is TGCAGCGTTGGTAGGACAGGGCACTCCTACGAGCAGTACTTC. Translation gives CSVGRTGHSYEQYF.

This clone occurred once. This chain links TRBV19 with TRBJ1-5; D remains ambiguous. The CDR3 runs to 12 residues. Germline V lookup: CDR1 LNHDA, CDR2 SQIVND (reference sequence). Trimming removed 3 bases at V and 8 bases at J, with 8 bases between. This chain's CDR3 is CASSMPGKPQHF. DNA for the CDR3: TGTGCCAGTAGTATGCCCGGAAAGCCCCAGCATTTT.

V gene TRBV5-8 combines with J gene TRBJ1-1; weak D call: TRBD1 (6 bases). Trimming shortened V by 3 bases and J by 0 bases, and 9 bases separated the two germline ends. Germline values: CDR1 SGHTS, CDR2 YDEGEE. This CDR3 has 14 amino acids. Written as DNA, the CDR3 is TGTGCCAGCAGCTCCGGACAGTTGAACACTGAAGCTTTCTTT. Its protein is CASSSGQLNTEAFF.

V is TRBV20-1 and J is TRBJ2-5; 11 positions match TRBD2. The CDR3 runs 14 residues. J gave up 4 bases and V 6 bases, and 7 bases lay outside the gene matches. In germline, CDR1 is DFQATT, CDR2 SNEGSKA (reference sequence). DNA of the CDR3: TGCAGTGCCAGTACTAGCGGGAGAGGAGAGACCCAGTACTTC. It translates to CSASTSGRGETQYF.

By share of the sample, this clone is hyperexpanded. The V gene is TRBV7-2, the J gene TRBJ1-2, with TRBD1 matching over 10 bases. The CDR3 totals 15 residues. Germline assignment: CDR1 SGHTA and CDR2 FQGNSA. Losses at the gene ends were 4 bases for V and 6 bases for J; bases not matched to a gene: 8. The CDR3 bases are TGTGCCAGCAGCTCCCGACAGGGGGCTCTAGATGGCTACACCTTC. It is translated as CASSSRQGALDGYTF.